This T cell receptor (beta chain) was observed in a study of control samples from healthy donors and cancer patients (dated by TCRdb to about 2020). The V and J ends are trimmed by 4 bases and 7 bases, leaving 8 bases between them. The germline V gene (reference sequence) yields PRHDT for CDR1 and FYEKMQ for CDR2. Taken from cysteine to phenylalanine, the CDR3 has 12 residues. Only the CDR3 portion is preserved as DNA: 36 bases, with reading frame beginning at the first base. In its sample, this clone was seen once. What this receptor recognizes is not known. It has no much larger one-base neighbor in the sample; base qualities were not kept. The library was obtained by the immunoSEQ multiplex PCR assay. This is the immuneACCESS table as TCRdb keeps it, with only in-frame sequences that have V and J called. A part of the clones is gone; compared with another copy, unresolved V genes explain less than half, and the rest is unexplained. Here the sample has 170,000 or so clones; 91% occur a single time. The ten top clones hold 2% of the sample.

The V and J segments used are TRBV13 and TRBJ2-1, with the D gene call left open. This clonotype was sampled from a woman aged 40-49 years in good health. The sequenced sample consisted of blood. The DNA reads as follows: TGTGCCAGCAGCTCACGGCGGAATGAGCAGTTCTTC. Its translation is CASSSRRNEQFF.